One and the same sample provided the 29 T cell receptor beta chains below, sequenced in a study of T cells in Graves' hyperthyroidism and ophthalmopathy. TCR beta CDR3 regions were amplified from RNA transcripts. The study used the HTBI primer set for a first-round RT-PCR of the TCR CDR3. Each CDR3 protein is one row after TCRdb ran MiXCR on the multiplex PCR reads. Among a few hundred thousand distinct CDR3 sequences listed, around 16% were seen once. The sequenced sample consisted of blood. Receptors were obtained from a woman between 50 and 59 years old with Graves' hyperthyroidism.

Ten or more counts support this clonotype. The J gene is TRBJ2-7, the V gene TRBV5-8; 13 bases map to TRBD2. With V trimmed by 2 bases and J by 2 bases, 4 bases remained unmatched. Germline values: CDR1 SGHTS, CDR2 YDEGEE. The CDR3 has 16 amino acids. The CDR3 spells CASSFRGLAGTYEQYF. CDR3 DNA: TGTGCCAGCAGCTTCCGGGGACTAGCGGGAACCTACGAGCAGTACTTC.

This chain connects TRBV7-3 to TRBJ2-1; 7 bases agree with TRBD1. This CDR3 region has 17 residues. J lost 5 bases, V lost 5 bases, and 15 bases had no gene match. Germline CDR1 reads SGHTA; CDR2 reads FQGTGA. The CDR3 spells CASSRGGVGALNNEQFF. The CDR3 DNA sequence: TGTGCCAGCAGCCGAGGGGGCGTCGGGGCTCTAAACAATGAGCAGTTCTTC.

The chain joins TRBV19 to TRBJ2-2; the match to TRBD1 covers 9 bases. Germline assignment: CDR1 LNHDA and CDR2 SQIVND (reference sequence). This CDR3 comprises 16 residues. The V segment lost 9 bases and the J segment 6 bases; nucleotides outside the gene matches: 14. This chain's CDR3 is CASLIPPGQGPGELFF. CDR3 DNA: TGTGCCAGCCTCATTCCTCCGGGACAGGGCCCCGGGGAGCTGTTTTTT.

This chain links TRBV5-1 with TRBJ2-2; TRBD2 agrees at 11 bases. J gave up 3 bases and V 4 bases, and 11 bases lay outside the gene matches. The germline V gene encodes CDR1 SGHRS and CDR2 YFSETQ. This CDR3 contains 18 residues. The CDR3 nucleotides are TGCGCCAGCAGCACACACGTTACTAGCGGGAGATACACCGGGGAGCTGTTTTTT. Its protein product is CASSTHVTSGRYTGELFF.

This chain joins TRBV5-6 and TRBJ2-3; D unresolved. This CDR3 contains 14 residues. V lost 0 bases and J lost 0, with 5 bases in between. Germline lookup yields CDR1 SGHDT and CDR2 YYEEEE. CDR3 protein: CASSLVASTDTQYF. The CDR3 DNA reads TGTGCCAGCAGCTTGGTGGCTAGCACAGATACGCAGTATTTT.

This clonotype was detected ten times or more. The rearrangement uses TRBV29-1 and TRBJ1-3; D is ambiguous. V lost 3 bases and J lost 6, with 12 bases in between. CDR3 size: 13 residues. CDR1 and CDR2 (germline): SQVTM, ANQGSEA. CDR3 in amino acids: CSVEAQTSNTIYF. The CDR3 DNA reads as TGCAGCGTTGAGGCACAGACCTCAAACACCATATATTTT.

This clonotype was observed at least ten times. The chain combines TRBV11-3 with TRBJ1-1, with no clear D. The CDR3 is 15 residues long. V dropped 5 bases and J dropped 4 bases, with 17 bases sitting between them. Germline V gives CDR1 SGHNT, CDR2 YENEEA. CDR3 sequence reads: CASSTLDLGSTEAFF. The CDR3 DNA follows: TGTGCCAGCAGCACGCTCGATCTTGGAAGCACTGAAGCTTTCTTT.

The chain combines TRBV4-2 with TRBJ2-2; D is ambiguous. Germline V gene sequence: CDR1 LGHNA, CDR2 YNFKEQ. Trimming shortened V by 0 bases and J by 2 bases, and 7 bases separated the two germline ends. The CDR3 length is 15 residues. Written as DNA, the CDR3 is TGTGCCAGCAGCCAAGAGGCTTTCAACACCGGGGAGCTGTTTTTT. Residues: CASSQEAFNTGELFF.

The rearrangement uses TRBV5-1 and TRBJ2-1; no clear D. The CDR3 consists of 13 residues. Germline V gene sequence: CDR1 SGHRS, CDR2 YFSETQ. V lost 4 bases and J lost 2, with 7 bases in between. Here the CDR3 DNA reads TGCGCCAGCAGCCTTGGGACCTACAATGAGCAGTTCTTC. Amino acids: CASSLGTYNEQFF.

This clonotype was seen repeatedly, ten times or more. The chain is built from TRBV4-2 and TRBJ2-7; D is uncertain. The V gene's germline CDR1 is LGHNA and CDR2 YNFKEQ. The CDR3 consists of 14 residues. With 0 bases removed from V and 0 bases from J, the gap between germline ends came to 6 bases. The CDR3 reads CASSQETSSYEQYF. CDR3 nucleotide sequence: TGTGCCAGCAGCCAAGAGACTTCCTCCTACGAGCAGTACTTC.

This clonotype has at least ten counts. This chain connects TRBV12-3 or TRBV12-4 to TRBJ2-2; tentative D call: TRBD2 (5 bases). The CDR3 loop spans 17 amino acids. The V gene lost 3 bases and the J gene lost 7 bases, with 21 bases spanning the gap. CDR3 sequence: CASSFWLASNRGGELFF. For the CDR3, the DNA is TGTGCCAGCAGTTTTTGGCTAGCCTCAAACCGGGGCGGGGAGCTGTTTTTT.

The sample holds many counts of this clonotype. The chain links TRBV12-3 or TRBV12-4 to TRBJ2-7; maybe TRBD2 (5 bases). V lost 6 bases, J lost 7 bases, and 19 bases lay in between. The CDR3 contains 14 residues. CDR3 region: CASSLARRMGEQYF. CDR3 DNA: TGTGCCAGCAGCCTAGCCCGGCGTATGGGGGAGCAGTACTTC.

This clonotype was counted many times. The chain recombines TRBV24-1 with TRBJ2-1; 9 bases align to TRBD2. After removal of 5 bases from V and 8 bases from J, the junction contained 9 bases not matched to a gene. The CDR3 is made up of 15 amino acids. Germline assignment: CDR1 KGHDR and CDR2 SFDVKD. The CDR3 DNA reads as TGTGCCACCAGTGTCACTAGCGGGCCTGTCCATGAGCAGTTCTTC. This translates into CATSVTSGPVHEQFF.

This clonotype was seen repeatedly, ten times or more. This rearrangement joins TRBV7-8 to TRBJ2-1, with 8 bases identical to TRBD2. The germline V gene encodes CDR1 SGHVS and CDR2 FQNEAQ. The CDR3 has 15 amino acids. The trim removed 5 bases at V and 7 bases at J, leaving 10 bases unmatched. The CDR3 DNA follows: TGTGCCAGCAGCAGCCGGGAGGGGGGAAGTAATGAGCAGTTCTTC. Amino acids: CASSSREGGSNEQFF. The variable domain in full, with the rest retrieved from reference TRBV7-8 and TRBJ2-1, is GAGVSQSPRYKVAKRGQDVALRCDPISGHVSLFWYQQALGQGPEFLTYFQNEAQLDKSGLPSDRFFAERPEGSVSTLKIQRTQQEDSAVYLCASSSREGGSNEQFFGPGTRLTVL.

V usage is TRBV6-2 or TRBV6-3 and J usage is TRBJ1-4, with a weak D call TRBD1 (6 bases). V gave up 7 bases and J gave up 8 bases, with 11 bases separating them. The CDR3 consists of 12 residues. The germline V gene encodes CDR1 MNHEY and CDR2 SVGEGT. CDR3 sequence (DNA): TGTGCCAGCACTCAGGGGAACGAAAAACTGTTTTTT. The encoded protein is CASTQGNEKLFF.

Many counts were recorded for this clonotype. The chain carries TRBV24-1 and TRBJ2-1, with 10 bases identical to TRBD2. The CDR3 loop spans 14 amino acids. Germline CDR1 KGHDR, CDR2 SFDVKD. The V segment lost 4 bases and the J segment 8 bases; nucleotides outside the gene matches: 4. This CDR3 is CATSDPGLADEQFF. The DNA for the CDR3 is TGTGCCACCAGTGACCCCGGACTAGCGGATGAGCAGTTCTTC.

This clonotype was counted at least ten times. This sequence joins TRBV6-5 and TRBJ2-6; 11 bases align to TRBD2. Per the germline V gene, CDR1 is MNHEY and CDR2 is SVGAGI. Losses at the gene ends were 0 bases for V and 2 bases for J; bases not matched to a gene: 6. The length of the CDR3 is 19 residues. This CDR3 reads CASSYSVAGGWTGANVLTF. The CDR3 DNA follows: TGTGCCAGCAGTTACTCGGTAGCGGGAGGGTGGACTGGGGCCAACGTCCTGACTTTC.

This clonotype was found many times. The genes are TRBV3-1 and TRBJ2-1, with unresolved D. This CDR3 spans 12 amino acids. From germline, CDR1 is LGHDT and CDR2 YNNKEL (reference sequence). The V gene lost 8 bases and the J gene lost 9 bases, with 14 bases spanning the gap. The CDR3 region has the DNA TGTGCCAGCGAACTGTTGGGTGGTGAGCAGTTCTTC. Its protein is CASELLGGEQFF.

This clonotype was counted at least ten times. The rearrangement links TRBV15 to TRBJ1-2; no reliable D call. V lost 8 bases, J lost 0 bases, and 10 bases lay in between. The CDR3 has 13 amino acids. Germline V CDR1 and CDR2: LNHNV, YYDKDF (reference sequence). CDR3 residues: CATVQIPNYGYTF. CDR3 bases: TGTGCCACCGTGCAGATACCTAACTATGGCTACACCTTC.

A few counts support this clonotype. The chain combines TRBV20-1 with TRBJ1-1; TRBD1 is a possible D gene (5 bases). The germline V gene encodes CDR1 DFQATT and CDR2 SNEGSKA (reference sequence). This CDR3 region has 15 residues. The V and J ends lost 0 bases and 1 base respectively, with 12 bases between them. CDR3 sequence reads: CSARDRAGPNTEAFF. The CDR3 coding sequence is TGCAGTGCTAGAGATAGAGCAGGGCCGAACACTGAAGCTTTCTTT.

The chain uses TRBV27 and TRBJ1-3, with a tentative D call TRBD1 (6 bases). Trimming shortened V by 1 base and J by 2 bases, and 21 bases separated the two germline ends. Germline CDR1 and CDR2: MNHEY and SMNVEV (reference sequence). There are 19 residues in the CDR3. The CDR3 region is CASSLWGPGRGLPGNTIYF. Written as DNA, the CDR3 is TGTGCCAGCAGTTTATGGGGACCGGGCAGGGGATTACCTGGAAACACCATATATTTT.

This clonotype was counted ten times or more. V gene TRBV20-1 combines with J gene TRBJ2-7; D gene uncertain. The germline V gene encodes CDR1 DFQATT and CDR2 SNEGSKA (reference sequence). The CDR3 totals 12 residues. The ends were cut back, 5 bases at V and 7 bases at J, with 15 bases in the middle. CDR3 sequence: CSAGPRAWEQYF. Written as DNA, the CDR3 is TGCAGTGCTGGACCTCGGGCGTGGGAGCAGTACTTC.

This chain links TRBV5-6 with TRBJ2-7; 7 bases agree with TRBD2. V dropped 3 bases and J dropped 3; count of bases not matched to a gene: 9. This CDR3 contains 15 residues. Germline loops: CDR1 SGHDT, CDR2 YYEEEE. This chain's CDR3 is CASSWGGGVGYEQYF. The CDR3 nucleotides are TGTGCCAGCAGCTGGGGGGGGGGTGTTGGCTACGAGCAGTACTTC.

J is TRBJ2-1 and V is TRBV2, with D hard to call. V gave up 6 bases and J gave up 8 bases, with 8 bases separating them. This CDR3 comprises 11 residues. The germline gives CDR1 SNHLY, CDR2 FYNNEI. The CDR3 is CASRLLDEQFF. The CDR3 region has the DNA TGTGCCAGCAGGCTACTGGATGAGCAGTTCTTC. Full variable domain (missing parts from reference TRBV2 and TRBJ2-1): EPEVTQTPSHQVTQMGQEVILRCVPISNHLYFYWYRQILGQKVEFLVSFYNNEISEKSEIFDDQFSVERPDGSNFTLKIRSTKLEDSAMYFCASRLLDEQFFGPGTRLTVL.

V usage is TRBV6-1 and J usage is TRBJ2-7, with D perhaps assigned TRBD1 or TRBD2 (6 bases each). Germline V gene sequence: CDR1 MNHNS, CDR2 SASEGT. The CDR3 consists of 13 residues. Trimming left V 7 bases short and J 6 bases short, with 16 bases between. The CDR3 sequence: CASKYGGRLEQYF. In DNA form, the CDR3 reads TGTGCCAGCAAATACGGGGGCCGTCTCGAGCAGTACTTC.

In its sample, this clonotype was seen many times. This chain connects TRBV11-2 to TRBJ1-1, with 7 positions matching TRBD1. This CDR3 is 15 amino acids long. After removal of 4 bases from V and 5 bases from J, the junction contained 10 bases not matched to a gene. The germline gives CDR1 SGHAT, CDR2 FQNNGV. The CDR3 reads CASSSIDRDRTEAFF. Here the CDR3 DNA reads TGTGCCAGCAGCTCAATAGACAGGGATAGAACTGAAGCTTTCTTT.

This clonotype showed up many times. V gene TRBV5-8 combines with J gene TRBJ2-3; D is perhaps TRBD1 or TRBD2 (5 bases each). The CDR3 is 15 amino acids. The V end was cut by 5 bases, the J end by 0 bases, with 13 bases between. Germline CDR1 is SGHTS and CDR2 is YDEGEE. The CDR3 loop reads CASRRPGRSTDTQYF. The DNA for the CDR3 is TGTGCCAGCAGGCGCCCGGGACGGAGCACAGATACGCAGTATTTT.

This clonotype was observed many times. The rearrangement joins TRBV30 to TRBJ2-1; D might be TRBD1 (6 bases). Per the germline V gene, CDR1 is GTSNPN and CDR2 is SVGIG (reference sequence). The CDR3 spans 13 residues. The V end lost 3 bases, the J end lost 9 bases, and 15 bases lay between the germline ends. The CDR3 loop reads CAWSVQGLGEQFF. The CDR3, as DNA: TGTGCCTGGAGCGTACAGGGTCTTGGTGAGCAGTTCTTC.

Comments on this clonotype: This may arise from a read error, as a much more abundant clone is one base away. In DNA form, the CDR3 reads TGTGCCAGCCCACCGTTACTCCTAGCCCCCTACAATGAGCAGTTCTTC. Protein product: CASPPLLLAPYNEQFF. The chain recombines TRBV18 with TRBJ2-1; D is perhaps TRBD2 (5 bases). This CDR3 region has 16 residues. CDR1 is KGHSH, CDR2 LQKENI, per germline.